Given below is one T cell receptor beta chain in context. This may be a read error, as it is one base from a much larger clone. MiXCR, run by TCRdb on the 5' RACE reads, gives a single entry per CDR3 protein. The sample lists about 220,000 distinct CDR3 sequences, roughly a tenth seen once, with 21% in the top ten. The data were obtained in a study of CD8 T cells in ankylosing spondylitis. The CDR3 has 15 amino acids. Germline CDR1 reads MNHNS; CDR2 reads SASEGT. V lost 6 bases, J lost 5 bases, and 17 bases lay in between. The sequence derives from a male donor with ankylosing spondylitis or in good health (not recorded which). Material for sequencing was blood, either unsorted or a sorted T cell fraction (not recorded which). The chain links TRBV6-1 to TRBJ1-5, with unresolved D. In nucleotides, the CDR3 is TGTGCCAGCAGGCCCCTCAGTGGGCCTCATCAGCCCCAGCATTTT. Protein: CASRPLSGPHQPQHF.